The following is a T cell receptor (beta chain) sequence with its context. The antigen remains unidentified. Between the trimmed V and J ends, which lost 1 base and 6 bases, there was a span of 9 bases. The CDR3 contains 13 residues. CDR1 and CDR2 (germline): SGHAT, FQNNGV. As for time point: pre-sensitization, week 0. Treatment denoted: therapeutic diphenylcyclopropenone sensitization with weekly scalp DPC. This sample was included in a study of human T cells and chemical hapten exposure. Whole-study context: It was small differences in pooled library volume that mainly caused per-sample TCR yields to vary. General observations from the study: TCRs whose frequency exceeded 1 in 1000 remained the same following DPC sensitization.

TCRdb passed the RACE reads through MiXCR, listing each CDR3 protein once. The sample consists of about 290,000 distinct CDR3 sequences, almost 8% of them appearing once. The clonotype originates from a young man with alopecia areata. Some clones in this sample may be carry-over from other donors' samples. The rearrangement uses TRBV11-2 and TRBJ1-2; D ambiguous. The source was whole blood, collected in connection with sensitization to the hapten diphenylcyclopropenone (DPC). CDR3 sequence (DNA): TGTGCCAGCAGCTTAGGCGGAAACAATGGCTACACCTTC. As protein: CASSLGGNNGYTF.